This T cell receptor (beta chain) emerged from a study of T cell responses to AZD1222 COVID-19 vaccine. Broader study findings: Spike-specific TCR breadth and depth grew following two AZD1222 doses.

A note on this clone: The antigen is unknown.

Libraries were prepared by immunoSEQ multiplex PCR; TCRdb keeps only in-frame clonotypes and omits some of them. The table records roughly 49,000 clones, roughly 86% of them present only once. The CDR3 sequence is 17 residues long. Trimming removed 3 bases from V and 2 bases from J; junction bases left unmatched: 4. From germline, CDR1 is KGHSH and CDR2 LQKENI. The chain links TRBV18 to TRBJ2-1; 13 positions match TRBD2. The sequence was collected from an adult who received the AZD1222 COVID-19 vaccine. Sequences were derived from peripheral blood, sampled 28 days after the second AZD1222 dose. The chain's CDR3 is CASSPTLAGGTYNEQFF. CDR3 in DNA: TGTGCCAGCTCACCGACACTAGCGGGAGGGACCTACAATGAGCAGTTCTTC.